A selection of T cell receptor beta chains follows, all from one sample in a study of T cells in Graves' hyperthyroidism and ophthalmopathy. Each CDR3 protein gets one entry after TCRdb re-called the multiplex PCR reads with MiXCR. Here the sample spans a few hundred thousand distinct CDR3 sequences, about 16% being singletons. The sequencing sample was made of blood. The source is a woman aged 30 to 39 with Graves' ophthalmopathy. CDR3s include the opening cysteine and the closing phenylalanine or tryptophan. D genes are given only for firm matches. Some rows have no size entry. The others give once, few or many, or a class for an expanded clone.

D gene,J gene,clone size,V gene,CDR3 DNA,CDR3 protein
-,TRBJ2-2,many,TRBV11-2,TGTGCCAGCGGCCCGACACCGAACACCGGGGAGCTGTTTTTT,CASGPTPNTGELFF
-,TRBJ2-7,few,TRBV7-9,TGTGCCAGCAGCTGGGAAACGAGCCCCCTACACGAGCAGTACTTC,CASSWETSPLHEQYF
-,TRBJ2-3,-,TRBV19,TGTGCCAGTAGTACGACGGGACCCCGGGGGACAGATACGCAGTATTTT,CASSTTGPRGTDTQYF
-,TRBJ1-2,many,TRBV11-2,TGTGCCAGCAGCTTAGTTATAGGTGGCTACACCTTC,CASSLVIGGYTF
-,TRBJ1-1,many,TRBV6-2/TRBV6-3,TGTGCCAGCAGTTCCTCATTCATTTGGAACACTGAAGCTTTCTTT,CASSSSFIWNTEAFF
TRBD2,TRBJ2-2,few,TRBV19,TGTGCCAGTAGTACCGGGACTAGCTACACCGGGGAGCTGTTTTTT,CASSTGTSYTGELFF
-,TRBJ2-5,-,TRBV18,TGTGCCAGCTCACCACCAGCAGGGATTTTTGGGGTCCAGTACTTC,CASSPPAGIFGVQYF
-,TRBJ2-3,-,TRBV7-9,TGTGCCAACAGCCACTTTATACCGGATACGCAGTATTTT,CANSHFIPDTQYF
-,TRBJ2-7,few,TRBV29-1,TGCAGCGTTGGACAGCCGCCGCTCTACGAGCAGTACTTC,CSVGQPPLYEQYF
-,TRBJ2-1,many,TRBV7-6,TGTGCCAGCAGCCACGGAATAAGCGGTCTGATAAACAATGAGCAGTTCTTC,CASSHGISGLINNEQFF
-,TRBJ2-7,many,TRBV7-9,TGTGCCAGCAGCCCCACGTTAGGTCCGGACGAGCAGTACTTC,CASSPTLGPDEQYF
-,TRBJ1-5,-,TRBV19,TGTGCCAGTTCGTTCAATAGCAATCAGCCCCAGCATTTT,CASSFNSNQPQHF
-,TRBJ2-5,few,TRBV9,TGTGCCAGCAGCTCGACCGGGACGGTCCAAGAGACCCAGTACTTC,CASSSTGTVQETQYF
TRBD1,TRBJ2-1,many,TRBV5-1,TGCGCCAGCAGCTTGGACGGGACAGGGGGCTTGGGAAATGAGCAGTTCTTC,CASSLDGTGGLGNEQFF
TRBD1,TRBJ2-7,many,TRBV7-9,TGTGCCAGCAGTTCTCCGGGACAGGCAGTCTACGAGCAGTACTTC,CASSSPGQAVYEQYF
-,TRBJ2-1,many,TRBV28,TGTGCCAGCAGAGCGGGTTTCTACAATGAGCAGTTCTTC,CASRAGFYNEQFF
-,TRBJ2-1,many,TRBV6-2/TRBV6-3,TGTGCCAGCAGCTCCACTAGATTGAATGAGCAGTTCTTC,CASSSTRLNEQFF
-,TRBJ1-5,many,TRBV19,TGTGCCAGTGGGGGCCGAGGGGGCAATCAGCCCCAGCATTTT,CASGGRGGNQPQHF
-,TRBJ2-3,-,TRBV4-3,TGCGCCAGCAGCCAAGTGGGTGGGGGAGGAGATACGCAGTATTTT,CASSQVGGGGDTQYF
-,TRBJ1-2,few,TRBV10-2,TGCGCCAGCAGTGATGGCGGGGGGAACTATGGCTACACCTTT,CASSDGGGNYGYTF
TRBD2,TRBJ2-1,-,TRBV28,TGTGCCAGCAGTTTATTAGCGGGGGGGCTCAATGAGCAGTTCTTC,CASSLLAGGLNEQFF
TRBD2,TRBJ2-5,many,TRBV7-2,TGTGCCAGCAGCTCCACTAGCGGGAGAGTGGCCTACCAAGAGACCCAGTACTTC,CASSSTSGRVAYQETQYF
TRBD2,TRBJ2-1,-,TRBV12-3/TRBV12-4,TGTGCCAGCAGCGTACTAGCGGACTACAATGAGCAGTTCTTC,CASSVLADYNEQFF
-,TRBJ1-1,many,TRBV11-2,TGTGCCAGCAGCCCGTGGGCCGCCGATGAAGCTTTCTTT,CASSPWAADEAFF
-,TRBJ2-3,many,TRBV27,TGTGCCAGCAGAGGGGATTCTAGCACAGATACGCAGTATTTT,CASRGDSSTDTQYF
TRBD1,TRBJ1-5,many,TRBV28,TGTGCCAGCAGTTGGACAGGGAGCAATCAGCCCCAGCATTTT,CASSWTGSNQPQHF
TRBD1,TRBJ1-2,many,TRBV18,TGTGCCAGCTCACCAACGGCAGGCGGACAGGATGGCTACACCTTC,CASSPTAGGQDGYTF
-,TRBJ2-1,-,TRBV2,TGTGCCGCTACCCGACTGAGCTCCTACAATGAGCAGTTCTTC,CAATRLSSYNEQFF
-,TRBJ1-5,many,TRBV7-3,TGTGCCAGCAGCTTAAACGTAAATCAGCCCCAGCATTTT,CASSLNVNQPQHF
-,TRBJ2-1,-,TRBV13,TGTGCCAGCAGCTCCCGACACGCGAGCTCCTACAATGAGCAGTTCTTC,CASSSRHASSYNEQFF
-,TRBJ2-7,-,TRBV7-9,TGTGCCAGCACCATCATAAGACTAGGCATCTACGAGCAGTACTTC,CASTIIRLGIYEQYF
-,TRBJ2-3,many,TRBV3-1,TGTGCCAGCAGCCAAGATCCCGTGACAGATACGCAGTATTTT,CASSQDPVTDTQYF
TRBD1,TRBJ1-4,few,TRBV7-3,TGTACCAGCAGCTCTCCGACAGGGGGCGATGAAAAACTGTTTTTT,CTSSSPTGGDEKLFF
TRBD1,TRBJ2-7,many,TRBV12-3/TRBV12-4,TGTGCCAGCAGAACGGGGACAGGGGGCGGGGGGGAGCAGTACTTC,CASRTGTGGGGEQYF
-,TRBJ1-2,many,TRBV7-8,TGTGCCAGCAGCTTACCCGGGAGGGAAGGCTACACCTTC,CASSLPGREGYTF
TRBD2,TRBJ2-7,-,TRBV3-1,TGTGCCAGCAGCCCGGAAAGACGAGGGGCTAGCGGGAGGGCCGCGTCCTACGAGCAGTACTTC,CASSPERRGASGRAASYEQYF
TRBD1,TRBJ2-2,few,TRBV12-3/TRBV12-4,TGTGCCAGCAGTTTACCACAGGGGGCCGGGGAGCTGTTTTTT,CASSLPQGAGELFF
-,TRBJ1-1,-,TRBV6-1,TGTGCCAGCACCCCCCCGGGGGAGACTGAAGCTTTCTTT,CASTPPGETEAFF